This T cell receptor (beta chain) originates from a study of beta chain features in type 1 diabetes. Expressed TCRB transcripts got sequenced, as all isolated RNA was reverse transcribed. Sequencing of naive, central memory and regulatory T cell samples gave an average of roughly 4 million reads. Some clones are missing from TCRdb's copy, which holds only in-frame ones; the method was immunoSEQ multiplex PCR. This sample has 860,000 or so clones, with 15% to 20% found just once. This clone came up a few times. What it binds is unknown. Germline lookup yields CDR1 LNHDA and CDR2 SQIVND (reference sequence). The CDR3 is 15 amino acids. V lost 5 bases and J lost 2; bases outside the gene matches: 7. Whole-study results and caveats: Lower insertion and higher deletion counts appeared at VDJ junctions in type 1 diabetes patients. It was possible that PCR favored shorter templates, equally so in patients and controls. Significant though moderate, a shortening of TCRB CDR3s appeared in all four CD4+ subsets of Type 1 diabetes patients.

This chain uses TRBV19 with TRBJ2-7, with TRBD2 matching 9 bases. The receptor was derived from a woman aged 18-35 years in good health. Sequencing used naive CD4+ T cells from blood. CDR3 nucleotide sequence: TGTGCCAGTAGTCCAGCGGGACTAGCTACCTACGAGCAGTACTTC. Encoded protein: CASSPAGLATYEQYF.